This section outlines one T cell receptor (beta chain) sequence together with its context. The antigen is not known. The data stem from a study of Tregs in tolerant kidney transplant recipients. Study-wide findings and caveats: This study did not directly address biological reproducibility. Tregs expanded with activated donor B cells seemed most donor-specific. Changing PCR primers prevented nucleotide comparison between some patients' samples. In tolerant patients, donor-specific Tregs outgrew total Tregs, suggesting antigen-driven expansion.

The CDR3 runs 15 residues. Trimming stripped 6 bases from V and 0 bases from J, with 14 bases between. Germline CDR1 reads ENHRY; CDR2 reads SYGVKD. Clones were read by immunoSEQ multiplex PCR, and TCRdb kept only the in-frame ones, dropping some. The sample has 55,000 to 80,000 clones, 95% to 98% seen once; the top ten hold 0.34%. This sequence originates from a human donor who received a combined kidney and bone marrow transplant. Sequences were derived from Tregs from blood, sampled before the transplant. This sequence joins TRBV10-3 and TRBJ1-1, with D maybe TRBD1 (5 bases). For the CDR3, the DNA is TGTGCCATCAGGAACACAGGCGCCGTGAACACTGAAGCTTTCTTT. The encoded protein is CAIRNTGAVNTEAFF.